The rows below give T cell receptor beta chains drawn from one sample of a study of radiotherapy plus CTLA-4 blockade in lung cancer. Measured with immunoSEQ multiplex PCR; TCRdb has only the in-frame clones, and not every one. The profile covers around 56,000 clones, with over 75% appearing a single time and 16% taken by the ten largest. Sequencing used peripheral blood, obtained from a patient treated with radiotherapy plus ipilimumab. The receptors stem from a human donor with non-small cell lung cancer who had a complete response to radiotherapy plus ipilimumab. CDR3s include the opening cysteine and the closing phenylalanine or tryptophan. Each record gives: clone size, CDR3 length, V gene, J gene, D gene, CDR3 protein, CDR3 DNA. A D gene is named only where the DNA matches it firmly. Rows give clone size only sometimes, using once, few, many, or a class for an expanded clone.

once	13	TRBV21-1	TRBJ1-1	.	CASNCRGDTEAFF	TGTGCCAGCAACTGCAGGGGGGACACTGAAGCTTTCTTT
.	16	TRBV5-1	TRBJ2-7	TRBD2	CASSLGQAGAAHEQYF	TGCGCCAGCAGCTTGGGGCAAGCGGGGGCGGCCCACGAGCAGTACTTC
.	14	TRBV5-4	TRBJ2-3	.	CASRPTGRTDTQYF	TGTGCCAGCAGACCGACAGGTCGCACAGATACGCAGTATTTT
.	15	TRBV7-2	TRBJ2-2	.	CASSPSNLYTGELFF	TGTGCCAGCAGCCCAAGCAACCTCTACACCGGGGAGCTGTTTTTT
once	16	TRBV4-1	TRBJ2-1	.	CASSQDRWGRNNEQFF	TGCGCCAGCAGCCAAGATCGGTGGGGGCGGAACAATGAGCAGTTCTTC
.	13	TRBV5-4	TRBJ1-2	.	CASSSPGNYGYTF	TGTGCCAGCAGCTCACCGGGGAACTATGGCTACACCTTC
.	14	TRBV7-8	TRBJ1-3	.	CASSSRDSGNTIYF	TGTGCCAGCAGCTCCCGGGACTCTGGAAACACCATATATTTT
.	14	TRBV14	TRBJ2-2	TRBD1	CASSGTVKSGELFF	TGTGCCAGCAGTGGGACAGTAAAGTCCGGGGAGCTGTTTTTT
few	13	TRBV2	TRBJ2-3	.	CASFRDARDTQYF	TGTGCCAGTTTCCGCGATGCGCGGGATACGCAGTATTTT
.	15	TRBV7-8	TRBJ1-2	.	CASSPGTGRDYGYTF	TGTGCCAGCAGCCCGGGTACGGGGAGGGACTATGGCTACACCTTC
.	15	TRBV25-1	TRBJ2-2	TRBD1	CASRLGQWNTGELFF	TGTGCCAGCCGCCTGGGACAGTGGAACACCGGGGAGCTGTTTTTT
.	14	TRBV10-1	TRBJ2-7	TRBD1	CASSENAGGYEQYF	TGCGCCAGCAGTGAGAACGCAGGGGGCTACGAGCAGTACTTC
.	15	TRBV5-4	TRBJ2-2	TRBD2	CASSFGGVGTGELFF	TGTGCCAGCAGCTTCGGGGGGGTGGGCACCGGGGAGCTGTTTTTT
.	15	TRBV6-5	TRBJ2-4	.	CASSQTGNAKNIQYF	TGTGCCAGCAGTCAAACAGGGAATGCCAAAAACATTCAGTACTTC